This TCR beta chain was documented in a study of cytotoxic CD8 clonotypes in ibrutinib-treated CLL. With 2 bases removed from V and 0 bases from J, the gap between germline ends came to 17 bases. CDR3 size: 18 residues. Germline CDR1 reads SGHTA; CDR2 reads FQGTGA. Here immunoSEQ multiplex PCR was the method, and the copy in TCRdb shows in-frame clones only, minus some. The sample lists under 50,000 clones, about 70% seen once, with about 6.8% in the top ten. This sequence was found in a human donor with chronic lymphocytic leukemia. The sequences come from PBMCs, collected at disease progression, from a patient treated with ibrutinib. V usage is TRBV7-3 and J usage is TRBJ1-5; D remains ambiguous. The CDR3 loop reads CASSLGVDTRVSNQPQHF. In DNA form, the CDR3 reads TGTGCCAGCAGCTTAGGGGTCGATACGAGGGTTAGCAATCAGCCCCAGCATTTT.